These 10 T cell receptor beta chains came from one sample sequenced in a study of T cells in women clearing cervical HPV infection. The method was immunoSEQ multiplex PCR; TCRdb's version includes in-frame clones alone and lacks a portion of them. The table lists some 23,000 clones. Sequences were obtained from blood buffy coat. These TCRs come from a woman between 18 and 69 years old with a cervical HPV16 infection that either progressed to CIN3+ or cleared (not recorded which).

Of note for this clone: Read coverage stops 3 residues before the CDR3 terminus; the germline J gene supplies the remainder. This chain joins TRBV10-3 and TRBJ2-2; D tentatively fits TRBD1 or TRBD2 (6 bases each). The ends were cut back, 4 bases at V and 5 bases at J, with 17 bases in the middle. The CDR3 covers 16 residues. CDR1 is ENHRY and CDR2 is SYGVKD in the germline V gene. CDR3 DNA (partial): TGTGCCATCAGTGTAGAATCAGGGGAGGTTACCGGGGAG. This gives the protein CAISVESGEVTGE. The complete CDR3 sequence is CAISVESGEVTGELFF.

Turning to this clone: The read falls 3 residues short of the CDR3 end, and the missing part is taken from the germline J gene. This sequence joins TRBV30 and TRBJ1-2, with a possible D match to TRBD1 (6 bases). CDR1 and CDR2 (germline): GTSNPN, SVGIG (reference sequence). V lost 8 bases, J lost 0 bases, and 16 bases lay in between. The CDR3 has 14 residues. The sequenced part of the CDR3 DNA is TGTGCCGGGACCCCCAGGGGCTCTAACTATGGC. It specifies CAGTPRGSNYG. The CDR3, in full, reads CAGTPRGSNYGYTF.

A remark on this clone: The read terminates 3 residues ahead of where the CDR3 ends, so the germline J gene completes it. The chain combines TRBV20-1 with TRBJ2-3, with 9 nucleotides matching TRBD2. This CDR3 is built from 18 residues. Germline V CDR1 and CDR2: DFQATT, SNEGSKA (reference sequence). The chain's CDR3 is CSAREQRLAGRLEETQYF. The DNA read from the CDR3 is TGCAGTGCTAGAGAACAGCGGCTAGCGGGGAGGCTAGAAGAGACG.

CDR3 DNA, as far as it was read: TGTGCCAGCAGCCCCGGGGGAAATACG. Its protein is CASSPGGNT. The CDR3 as a whole reads CASSPGGNTQYF. The chain combines TRBV7-2 with TRBJ2-3, with D perhaps matching TRBD2 (6 bases). The read comes to an end 3 residues before the CDR3 does, leaving the germline J gene to fill in the end. The CDR3 loop spans 12 amino acids. CDR1 and CDR2 (germline): SGHTA, FQGNSA. V was cut by 5 bases and J by 7 bases, with 10 bases left in between.

On this clone: The read is 3 residues too short to cover the CDR3 end, so that end is filled in from the germline J gene. The genes are TRBV2 and TRBJ2-1; TRBD2 matches at 9 bases. The germline CDR1 and CDR2 sequences are SNHLY and FYNNEI. CDR3 size: 14 residues. V was pared by 8 bases and J by 4 bases, with 6 bases of the junction left unmatched. Here the CDR3 reads CASRASGIYNEQFF. The part of the CDR3 DNA that was read is TGTGCCAGCCGGGCTAGCGGGATTTACAATGAG.

With regard to this clone: The CDR3 end lies 3 residues beyond the end of the read and is filled in from the germline J gene. The chain combines TRBV7-8 with TRBJ2-7, with 8 bases identical to TRBD2. CDR1 and CDR2 from the germline V gene are SGHVS and FQNEAQ. This CDR3 comprises 15 residues. The V segment lost 4 bases and the J segment 3 bases; nucleotides outside the gene matches: 8. The CDR3 sequence is CASSSVVTSGYEQYF. The CDR3 DNA, read in part, is TGTGCCAGCAGCTCAGTCGTTACTAGCGGCTACGAG.

Regarding this clone: Read sequence stops 3 residues before the CDR3 end, and the germline J gene provides the missing end. This chain connects TRBV20-1 to TRBJ2-1; TRBD2 agrees at 10 bases. The germline V gene encodes CDR1 DFQATT and CDR2 SNEGSKA (reference sequence). The CDR3 is made up of 16 amino acids. V dropped 6 bases and J dropped 8; count of bases not matched to a gene: 16. Incomplete CDR3 DNA: TGCAGTGCGAGCCGGCGCTCTAGCGGGAGTGGCGATGAG. Protein sequence: CSASRRSSGSGDE. The whole CDR3 protein reads CSASRRSSGSGDEQFF.

Note on this clone: The sequenced fragment ends 3 residues before the CDR3 boundary, so the rest is inferred from the germline J gene. V usage is TRBV5-4 and J usage is TRBJ1-2; D possibly corresponds to TRBD1 (6 bases). Germline CDR1 is SGHNT and CDR2 is YYREEE (reference sequence). The CDR3 loop spans 15 amino acids. This CDR3 reads CASSFGGPLTETYTF. The part of the CDR3 DNA that was read is TGTGCCAGCAGCTTCGGGGGGCCCCTTACAGAGACC.

On this clone: The read comes to an end 3 residues before the CDR3 does, leaving the germline J gene to fill in the end. J is TRBJ2-3 and V is TRBV20-1; no reliable D call. The germline V and J ends were trimmed by 2 bases and 1 base, with 7 bases remaining between them. This CDR3 comprises 13 residues. CDR1 DFQATT and CDR2 SNEGSKA come from the germline V gene (reference sequence). CDR3 sequence reads: CSARSPGTDTQYF. The sequenced part of the CDR3 DNA is TGCAGTGCTAGATCACCAGGCACAGATACG.

On this clone: The read comes to an end 3 residues before the CDR3 does, leaving the germline J gene to fill in the end. The same CDR3 arises from other DNA sequences in this sample as well. The chain couples TRBV7-3 to TRBJ2-3; TRBD2 matches 10 bases. The CDR3 has 14 residues. CDR1 is SGHTA and CDR2 is FQGTGA in the germline V gene. The J segment lost 1 base and the V segment lost 5 bases, leaving 0 bases of the junction unmatched. The CDR3: CASSLAGGTDTQYF. The DNA read from the CDR3 is TGTGCCAGCAGCCTAGCGGGGGGCACAGATACG.